This TCR beta chain was captured by sequencing in a study of T cell responses to AZD1222 COVID-19 vaccine. Sequencing used immunoSEQ multiplex PCR; TCRdb keeps in-frame clones, though not all of them. Among 120,000 to 150,000 clones listed, around nine tenths were seen once. This CDR3 has 15 residues. The V end was cut by 4 bases, the J end by 2 bases, with 12 bases between. Germline loops: CDR1 SGHTA, CDR2 FQGNSA. The sample holds one count of this clone. Sequences were derived from peripheral blood, sampled on day 0 of MenACWY control vaccination. This sequence originates from an adult in good health. The chain couples TRBV7-2 to TRBJ1-5; no definite D call. CDR3 sequence: CASSSRPTGNQPQHF. DNA of the CDR3: TGTGCCAGCAGCTCCCGCCCGACGGGCAATCAGCCCCAGCATTTT.